These 9 T cell receptor beta chains originate from one sample sequenced in a study of cytomegalovirus exposure and HLA in healthy donors. The PCR employed 60 Vbeta primers together with 13 Jbeta primers. The repertoire was sequenced with immunoSEQ multiplex PCR; TCRdb's copy has only in-frame clones and lacks some. The sample includes over 90,000 clones, 79% of them seen just once. The sequencing sample was made of PBMCs. The origin of the receptors is a man aged 45-65 years in good health and CMV-seropositive.

This clone was found once. The chain carries TRBV7-9 and TRBJ1-2; possible D gene TRBD1, 6 bases. Germline values: CDR1 SEHNR, CDR2 FQNEAQ (reference sequence). V was trimmed by 1 base and J by 2 bases, leaving 8 bases between them. This CDR3 has 14 residues. In DNA, the CDR3 is TGTGCCAGCAGCTTAGACACAGGGAACTATGGCTACACCTTC. It codes for CASSLDTGNYGYTF.

The rearrangement joins TRBV6-1 to TRBJ2-2, with TRBD2 identical over 12 bases. The CDR3 extends over 15 amino acids. Germline lookup yields CDR1 MNHNS and CDR2 SASEGT. With V trimmed by 8 bases and J by 3 bases, 4 bases remained unmatched. CDR3 amino acids: CASYLAGGDTGELFF. The CDR3 bases are TGTGCCAGCTACCTAGCGGGAGGGGACACCGGGGAGCTGTTTTTT.

The chain employs TRBV11-2 and TRBJ2-2, with D possibly being TRBD1 (6 bases). Germline lookup yields CDR1 SGHAT and CDR2 FQNNGV. There are 15 residues in the CDR3. The V and J ends lost 3 bases and 2 bases respectively, with 10 bases between them. The chain's CDR3 is CASSFAQGNTGELFF. CDR3 nucleotides: TGTGCCAGCAGCTTCGCACAGGGAAACACCGGGGAGCTGTTTTTT.

A single count supports this clone. The CDR3 region has the DNA TGCGCCAGCAGCATAAGGACAGAGGGAGGCTACACCTTC. It specifies CASSIRTEGGYTF. The V call is TRBV5-1, the J call TRBJ1-2, with a weak D call TRBD1 (6 bases). CDR3 size: 13 residues. The V end was cut by 4 bases, the J end by 8 bases, with 15 bases between. The germline V gene encodes CDR1 SGHRS and CDR2 YFSETQ.

This clone has more than one count but fewer than ten. The chain has TRBV14 and TRBJ2-3, with D possibly matching TRBD2 (5 bases). The germline gives CDR1 SGHDN, CDR2 FVKESK. The CDR3 totals 14 residues. V dropped 4 bases and J dropped 5 bases, with 13 bases sitting between them. CDR3 residues: CASSLLSGVDTQYF. The CDR3, as DNA: TGTGCCAGCAGCCTCCTTTCCGGGGTAGATACGCAGTATTTT.

The chain recombines TRBV28 with TRBJ2-7, with 9 bases matching TRBD1. Germline CDR1 and CDR2: MDHEN and SYDVKM. With V trimmed by 2 bases and J by 7 bases, 6 bases remained unmatched. The CDR3 contains 14 residues. CDR3 bases: TGTGCCAGCAGTTTACTACAGGGGGCATGGGAGCAGTACTTC. It translates to CASSLLQGAWEQYF.

The chain employs TRBV19 and TRBJ2-5; 10 bases line up with TRBD2. The length of the CDR3 is 15 residues. The trim removed 5 bases at V and 5 bases at J, leaving 8 bases unmatched. Germline CDR1 LNHDA, CDR2 SQIVND (reference sequence). In nucleotides, the CDR3 is TGTGCCAGTAGTGTAGCGGGAGGACGAGGGGAGACCCAGTACTTC. It translates to CASSVAGGRGETQYF.

The genes are TRBV5-1 and TRBJ2-7; D perhaps matches TRBD1 (5 bases). Germline V gene data show CDR1 as SGHRS and CDR2 as YFSETQ. The CDR3 is made up of 12 amino acids. V was trimmed by 6 bases and J by 2 bases, leaving 9 bases between them. CDR3 DNA: TGCGCCAGCACGGACACGACCTACGAGCAGTACTTC. It codes for CASTDTTYEQYF. Looking up the rest from reference TRBV5-1 and TRBJ2-7 gives the full variable domain: KAGVTQTPRYLIKTRGQQVTLSCSPISGHRSVSWYQQTPGQGLQFLFEYFSETQRNKGNFPGRFSGRQFSNSRSEMNVSTLELGDSALYLCASTDTTYEQYFGPGTRLTVT.

The genes are TRBV7-3 and TRBJ2-2; maybe TRBD1 (6 bases). Trimming pared 1 base from V and 3 bases from J, leaving 15 bases between. Germline CDR1 reads SGHTA; CDR2 reads FQGTGA. This CDR3 is built from 17 residues. The CDR3 is CASSLNWQGKDTGELFF. For the CDR3, the DNA is TGTGCCAGCAGCTTAAACTGGCAGGGGAAGGACACCGGGGAGCTGTTTTTT.